Listed here are 13 T cell receptor beta chains from one sample, sequenced in a study of T cell responses to AZD1222 COVID-19 vaccine. The assay was immunoSEQ multiplex PCR, and TCRdb's table has in-frame clones only and misses some. This table holds over 100,000 clones, around 90% found once. The sequencing used peripheral blood, collected 28 days after the second AZD1222 dose. These receptors all stem from an adult who received the AZD1222 COVID-19 vaccine.

This chain links TRBV6-5 with TRBJ2-7; D is unclear. The CDR3 covers 13 residues. The germline V gene encodes CDR1 MNHEY and CDR2 SVGAGI. Deletions cut 7 bases from V and 2 bases from J, with 12 bases between. CDR3 region: CASMAIPTYEQYF. CDR3 bases: TGTGCCAGCATGGCTATTCCCACCTACGAGCAGTACTTC.

The gene calls are TRBV5-1 and TRBJ1-3, with 7 nucleotides matching TRBD1. CDR3 length: 15 residues. The trim removed 0 bases at V and 10 bases at J, leaving 10 bases unmatched. CDR1 and CDR2 (germline): SGHRS, YFSETQ. The CDR3 loop is CASSLATKGAGTIYF. Here the CDR3 DNA reads TGCGCCAGCAGCTTGGCCACGAAGGGGGCTGGTACCATATATTTT. Combining the CDR3 with reference TRBV5-1 and TRBJ1-3 gives the whole variable domain KAGVTQTPRYLIKTRGQQVTLSCSPISGHRSVSWYQQTPGQGLQFLFEYFSETQRNKGNFPGRFSGRQFSNSRSEMNVSTLELGDSALYLCASSLATKGAGTIYFGEGSWLTVV.

The chain has TRBV9 and TRBJ2-3, with TRBD1 identical over 10 bases. This CDR3 has 17 amino acids. J lost 0 bases, V lost 3 bases, and 7 bases had no gene match. Germline V gene sequence: CDR1 SGDLS, CDR2 YYNGEE. CDR3 nucleotides: TGTGCCAGCAGCGCCGGGACAGGGGACCATAGCACAGATACGCAGTATTTT. As protein: CASSAGTGDHSTDTQYF.

The chain carries TRBV4-3 and TRBJ1-1; TRBD1 aligns across 8 bases. Germline loops: CDR1 LGHNA, CDR2 YSLEER. V lost 2 bases and J lost 5; bases outside the gene matches: 4. The CDR3 is 14 residues long. CDR3 loop: CASSQSQGATEAFF. The CDR3 DNA is TGCGCCAGCAGCCAATCCCAGGGGGCGACTGAAGCTTTCTTT.

The genes are TRBV6-1 and TRBJ2-3; tentative D call: TRBD2 (5 bases). Germline CDR1 and CDR2: MNHNS and SASEGT. The CDR3 covers 15 residues. Trimming pared 0 bases from V and 0 bases from J, leaving 7 bases between. The CDR3 DNA reads as TGTGCCAGCAGTGAAGCGAGCGGAAGCACAGATACGCAGTATTTT. It is translated as CASSEASGSTDTQYF.

The V call is TRBV2, the J call TRBJ1-4; the D gene is possibly TRBD1 (5 bases). The germline gives CDR1 SNHLY, CDR2 FYNNEI. This CDR3 has 18 residues. Trimming stripped 6 bases from V and 3 bases from J, with 23 bases between. The CDR3 sequence: CASRGRGGARPANEKLFF. The CDR3 DNA reads as TGTGCCAGCAGAGGCCGAGGAGGGGCGAGACCGGCTAATGAAAAACTGTTTTTT.

V is TRBV3-1 (or the pseudogene TRBV3-2) and J is TRBJ2-6; D remains unclear. CDR3 length: 19 residues. The V gene lost 0 bases and the J gene lost 0 bases, with 15 bases spanning the gap. From germline, CDR1 is LGHDT and CDR2 YNNKEL (reference sequence). CDR3 DNA sequence: TGTGCCAGCAGCCAAGATTTAGGCAGGCCGCGCTCTGGGGCCAACGTCCTGACTTTC. This encodes CASSQDLGRPRSGANVLTF.

The genes are TRBV7-2 and TRBJ2-2; the D gene is possibly TRBD2 (5 bases). The germline V gene has CDR1 SGHTA and CDR2 FQGNSA. Between the trimmed V and J ends, which lost 5 bases and 2 bases, there was a span of 9 bases. The CDR3 spans 14 residues. The CDR3 protein is CASSIRLNTGELFF. DNA of the CDR3: TGTGCCAGCAGCATAAGACTAAACACCGGGGAGCTGTTTTTT.

The J gene is TRBJ2-3, the V gene TRBV5-4; D may be TRBD2 (5 bases). V lost 0 bases to trimming and J lost 6 bases, with 14 bases between them. Per the germline V gene, CDR1 is SGHNT and CDR2 is YYREEE (reference sequence). There are 15 residues in the CDR3. Written as DNA, the CDR3 is TGTGCCAGCAGCTTGGAACTAGTATCTAGCGATACGCAGTATTTT. Its protein is CASSLELVSSDTQYF.

The chain recombines TRBV2 with TRBJ1-1; the D is unclear. Germline CDR1 and CDR2: SNHLY and FYNNEI. The CDR3 covers 12 residues. Trimming removed 6 bases from V and 4 bases from J, with 9 bases in between. The CDR3 reads CASRRVRTEAFF. CDR3 in DNA: TGTGCCAGCAGGAGAGTTCGCACTGAAGCTTTCTTT.

The chain is built from TRBV13 and TRBJ2-1; the match to TRBD1 covers 9 bases. V shed 3 bases, J shed 4 bases, and the junction held 10 bases outside the gene matches. The CDR3 has 17 amino acids. The germline V gene encodes CDR1 PRHDT and CDR2 FYEKMQ (reference sequence). The CDR3 protein is CASSFIRGQGGYNEQFF. CDR3 coding DNA: TGTGCCAGCAGCTTCATTCGGGGACAGGGAGGGTACAATGAGCAGTTCTTC.

The rearrangement joins TRBV5-1 to TRBJ2-3; 8 nucleotides match TRBD1. Trimming took 7 bases from V and 5 from J; bases not matched to a gene: 12. The CDR3 is made up of 15 amino acids. The germline CDR1 and CDR2 sequences are SGHRS and YFSETQ. The CDR3 nucleotides read TGCGCCAGCGAACCGGGGGACAGGAAGGGAGATACGCAGTATTTT. It encodes CASEPGDRKGDTQYF.

The chain is built from TRBV4-3 and TRBJ1-4; TRBD1 is a possible D gene (5 bases). The CDR3 runs to 15 residues. Trimming removed 1 base at V and 3 bases at J, with 9 bases between. In germline, CDR1 is LGHNA, CDR2 YSLEER. The CDR3, as DNA: TGCGCCAGCAGCCAAGCCCGGGACCCTAATGAAAAACTGTTTTTT. Its translation is CASSQARDPNEKLFF.